This T cell receptor beta chain came from a study of cytomegalovirus exposure and HLA in healthy donors (dated by TCRdb to 2016 to 2017). Notes on the research overall: An earlier analysis of roughly 630 of the donors reported roughly 300 Gb of sequence data and about 100 million unique TCR beta sequences from about 200 million T cells. A later genetic analysis used genome-wide SNP genotypes for about three fifths of the roughly 700 donors, treating that subset as a discovery cohort. Donor age, sex, ethnicity and CMV serostatus were collected together with the repertoire data. An early release that covered some 630 HLA-typed donors contained 250 to 350 gigabases of sequencing data and some 87 million unique TCR sequences. Typing coverage varied by locus: roughly 629-640 donors for A, B, C, DRB1 and DQB1; more than 500 for DQA1; more than 600 for DPA1; roughly 450 for DPB1. The study aimed to test whether signatures of past pathogen exposure could be identified by cataloging public T cell receptors. Class I and class II HLA loci were covered by the typing at four-digit resolution. A separate validation cohort of some 130 different subjects was used in addition to the approximately 610-subject first cohort. A later analysis re-examined previously published TCR beta repertoires from about 700 donors and added high-resolution HLA genotyping to investigate patterns of TCR occurrence. Rather than drawing on any new phenotypic data, the later analysis identified candidate immune exposures from TCR beta sequences and the way those sequences occurred across donors. Across under 500 genotyped donors of the cohort, an average of roughly 200,000 unique TCR beta nucleotide sequences per donor were sequenced, and roughly 20% of those sequences were non-productive. An earlier analysis of several hundred of the donors applied high-throughput TCR beta sequencing to assess whether each TCR beta V gene segment acted as functional or pseudogenic. Every discovery cohort repertoire had been produced on one sequencing platform. To predict cytomegalovirus infection status, the study combined high-throughput TCR immunosequencing, statistical association of individual TCRs with disease status, and machine learning. Among the roughly 390 genotyped donors, around 81% belonged to the genetic ancestry cluster associated with self-reported Caucasian donors. Several DR-DQ haplotypes were treated as single units for association and clustering because of strong linkage in the cohort. The study profiled the T cell repertoires of approximately 700 subjects by immunosequencing and related them to cytomegalovirus serostatus.

Library method: the immunoSEQ multiplex PCR assay. For the multiplex PCR, a mixture combining 60 forward primers for TCR Vbeta segments and 13 reverse primers for TCR Jbeta segments was used. A multiplex PCR assay on genomic DNA amplified the CDR3 region of rearranged TCR beta genes. The Illumina HiSeq System was used to sequence the amplified TCR beta libraries as 87-base-pair reads. Under the source paper's analysis protocol: A later analysis counted tens of millions of unique TCR beta chains across the 666 repertoires, and around 9.9 million of these chains were shared by at least two donors. To remove PCR and sequencing errors, raw reads were error-corrected and collapsed into unique sequences using a nearest-neighbor algorithm that merged closely related sequences. Alignment of CDR3 sequences to IMGT reference sequences was used to assign V, D and J gene segments. Each retained sequence needed at least a six-nucleotide match to both a V gene segment and a J gene segment. Rearrangements were called productive when the CDR3 lacked stop codons and stayed in frame with V and J; all others were non-productive. Following IMGT convention, CDR3 was defined as the stretch from the second conserved V-encoded cysteine up to the conserved J-encoded phenylalanine. Sequences without an unambiguous match to a single V gene segment were excluded from the earlier analysis of about 630 of the donors. An earlier analysis of a few hundred of the donors called V segments functional above 56.7% productive rearrangements and segregating when the between-donor standard deviation exceeded 5%. To diagnose cytomegalovirus status from the catalog of TCR beta chain sequences, a statistical classification framework was built. In a later analysis, V and J genes were assigned by comparing TCR nucleotide sequences against IMGT/GENE-DB human TR gene sequences. Using the TCRdist pipeline, a later analysis assigned CDR3 sequences along with most-parsimonious VDJ recombination scenarios. A later analysis defined each TCR beta chain by its CDR3 amino acid sequence plus V-gene family, and excluded reads lacking a unique V-gene family. To address suspected cross-contamination and a sequencing artifact, a later analysis removed over 500 highly shared, low-generation-probability nucleotide sequences. A later analysis calculated a clonal expansion index for each public chain from normalized within-repertoire ranks of inferred template counts. A later analysis computed generation probabilities with a VDJ recombination model fitted to out-of-frame rearrangements, and checked the results against IGoR. In a later analysis, hypergeometric tests were used to score TCR-TCR, TCR-HLA and TCR-CMV co-occurrence, with a repertoire-size bias correction applied to TCR pairs. In a later analysis, false discovery rates were estimated by permuting HLA or CMV assignments 20 times. In a later analysis, co-occurring TCRs were grouped using DBSCAN, with TCRdist sequence similarity added in when clustering inside HLA-allele-positive subsets. Repertoires with fewer than 30,000 or more than 120,000 public chains were left out of co-occurrence clustering, as were a handful of repertoires with anomalous nucleotide sharing. TCRdb mirrors the immuneACCESS table, restricted to in-frame sequences. Some clones are absent from its copies; in checked studies, under half trace to an unresolved V gene, and the reason for the others is unknown. The V and J calls and clone size were taken over from that table, and D and trimming were inferred from the DNA. Counted in this sample were approximately 190,000 clones; about 12% of them appeared once. The ten largest account for about 7.8% of the sample.

The paper's findings and limits, for the study overall: While some public TCRs were present in many individuals, most TCR sequences turned up only very rarely across donors. The study gave a list of 150 to 200 TCR beta chains associated with cytomegalovirus. In a later analysis, the rate of TCR association differed among HLA loci, with DRB1 alleles having the most associated TCRs and HLA-C alleles having the fewest. Cytomegalovirus status was reported to be diagnosed by the classifier with high specificity and sensitivity in both the original and validation cohorts. When HLA alleles, especially DR and DQ, strongly co-occurred, TCR associations were difficult to assign to individual alleles. It was suggested by the authors that the approach could potentially be generalized to other disease states and immunological phenotypes. In a later analysis, HLA-associated TCR beta chains showed more clonal expansion and lower generation probabilities than non-associated chains that were equally common. Because some donors lacked HLA typing at each locus, the association tests relied only on the typed subset. Linkage disequilibrium might explain the correlated functional status among segregating V segments, but an unknown experimental factor could not be ruled out. In an earlier analysis of fewer than 750 of the donors, most TCR beta V segments were observed in productive rearrangements about 90% or about 30% of the time, broadly matching IMGT annotations. A cluster of highly shared sequence variants was judged likely to represent a technical artifact of the sequencing pipeline. This cohort had only TCR beta chains sequenced, and the lack of alpha or paired-chain data limited which features could be detected. Because counts were too low, seventeen rarely observed V segments, including chromosome 9 orphons, were left out of the earlier analysis of some 640 of the donors. In a later analysis, 16,951 TCR beta sequences were associated with specific HLA alleles at a false discovery rate of 0.05. Several of the top co-occurrence clusters appeared to be linked to parvovirus B19, influenza, CMV and Epstein-Barr virus, according to a later analysis. A further reported finding was that TCR beta sequences accurately predicted the HLA-A and HLA-B alleles for most subjects in the first cohort. According to a later genetic analysis, donors in an Asian-associated ancestry cluster had fewer N-insertions in productive TCRs than the roughly 700-donor mean. In vitro tests confirmed that a few of the cytomegalovirus-associated TCR beta chains recognize cytomegalovirus antigens. Roughly uniform sequencing depth across donors was assumed in presence/absence analyses, although this assumption may not hold. Because the 87-base-pair reads could not distinguish some IMGT-functional V segments, including TRBV6-2 and TRBV6-3, those segments were excluded. An association between a missense DCLRE1C variant and V-gene and J-gene trimming of TCR beta chains was found in a later genetic analysis and replicated in an independent cohort. CMV serostatus was the only immune exposure information available for the cohort. In a later analysis, most CMV-associated TCR beta chains were found to appear HLA-restricted, with HLA associations seemingly driven largely by CMV exposure.

Note on this clone: The antigen this receptor binds is unknown. No clone much larger than this one lies a single base away; base qualities are absent.

CDR3 length: 14 amino acids, cysteine to phenylalanine. Here the CDR3 DNA is all that survives: 42 bases in frame from base 1. The V and J ends are trimmed by 0 bases and 6 bases, leaving 9 bases between them. As encoded in the germline V gene, CDR1 is SGHRS while CDR2 is YFSETQ. The cohort consisted of some 670 healthy bone marrow donors. All cohort members were sampled while nominally healthy, although unrecorded immune exposures were likely present. The donor tested CMV seropositive and was one of the 289 seropositive cohort members. Each donor provided a peripheral blood sample, and peripheral blood mononuclear cells were used for TCR beta sequencing. Genomic DNA was extracted from the blood cell samples with the Qiagen DNeasy Blood Extraction Kit.

The TCR comes from a man aged 50 to 60 in good health and CMV-seropositive. The rearranged segments are TRBV5-1 and TRBJ1-4, with the D gene not clear enough to name. Sequenced material: PBMCs. The DNA reads as follows: TGCGCCAGCAGCTTGGCTCCCCGTGATGAAAAACTGTTTTTT. Its translation reads: CASSLAPRDEKLFF.